This passage covers 15 T cell receptor beta chains from one sample sequenced in a study of T cell repertoires in cytomegalovirus infection. TCRdb re-analysed the reads in MiXCR, keeping a single row per CDR3 protein. The sample consists of roughly 990,000 distinct CDR3 sequences, 31% of them appearing once. Which antigens these TCRs recognize remains unknown. The source was cultured CD8+ T cells from PBMCs, collected from culture after CMV antigen stimulation. These receptors originate from a human donor in good health (CMV status not recorded). Some clones in this sample may be carry-over from other donors' samples.

The table lists this clonotype with a few counts. The J gene is TRBJ2-3, the V gene TRBV6-2 or TRBV6-3; TRBD2 agrees at 11 bases. V shed 4 bases, J shed 5 bases, and the junction held 11 bases outside the gene matches. In germline, CDR1 is MNHEY, CDR2 SVGEGT. The CDR3 sequence is 17 residues long. In DNA, the CDR3 is TGTGCCAGCAGTTCCCCTAGCGGGGGGCCCCGGATAGATACGCAGTATTTT. Its protein is CASSSPSGGPRIDTQYF.

The chain links TRBV10-3 to TRBJ2-7, with D possibly being TRBD1 (5 bases). Germline-derived CDR1 and CDR2 are ENHRY and SYGVKD. CDR3 length: 13 residues. The V end was cut by 2 bases, the J end by 1 base, with 6 bases between. DNA of the CDR3: TGTGCCATCAGTGAGAGGGGATCCTACGAGCAGTACGTC. This encodes CAISERGSYEQYV.

The V gene is TRBV6-5, the J gene TRBJ2-5; either TRBD1 or TRBD2 may supply D (6 bases each). Trimming took off 1 base at V and 4 bases at J, with 16 bases between the two ends. The CDR3 is made up of 16 amino acids. Germline CDR1 and CDR2: MNHEY and SVGAGI. CDR3 sequence (DNA): TGTGCCAGCAGTTACTTCTATGTGGGGGGCCGAGAGACCCAGTACTTC. Translation gives CASSYFYVGGRETQYF.

The chain couples TRBV6-8 to TRBJ1-2; weak D call: TRBD1 (6 bases). Germline V gene lookup returns CDR1 MNHGY and CDR2 SAAAGT. V was shortened by 0 bases and J by 0 bases, with 14 bases between the two germline ends. This CDR3 is built from 17 residues. Here the CDR3 DNA reads TGTGCCAGCAGTTACTCTTCCAGGGGCGTAACTAACTATGGCTACACCTTC. This translates into CASSYSSRGVTNYGYTF.

This chain joins TRBV7-6 and TRBJ2-5; D is undetermined. V was cut by 2 bases and J by 1 base, with 14 bases left in between. The germline V gene has CDR1 SGHVS and CDR2 FNYEAQ. There are 16 residues in the CDR3. The CDR3 spells CASSLWASESQETQYF. Written as DNA, the CDR3 is TGTGCCAGCAGCTTATGGGCCTCGGAATCCCAAGAGACCCAGTACTTC.

The rearrangement uses TRBV19 and TRBJ2-4; D possibly uses TRBD1 or TRBD2 (5 bases each). Per the germline V gene, CDR1 is LNHDA and CDR2 is SQIVND (reference sequence). Trimming stripped 7 bases from V and 0 bases from J, with 10 bases between. The CDR3 has 14 amino acids. The CDR3 loop reads CASTGTRAKNIQYF. Written as DNA, the CDR3 is TGTGCCAGTACCGGGACCAGAGCCAAAAACATTCAGTACTTC.

A remark on this clonotype: This may stem from a read error, because a much larger clone lies one nucleotide away. This sequence joins TRBV7-9 and TRBJ2-1; the match to TRBD2 covers 8 bases. After removal of 5 bases from V and 13 bases from J, the junction contained 7 bases not matched to a gene. The CDR3 extends over 12 amino acids. In germline, CDR1 is SEHNR, CDR2 FQNEAQ (reference sequence). CDR3 DNA: TGTGCCAGCAGCCTGGGACTAGTGGGCCAGTTCTTC. Translated, it gives CASSLGLVGQFF.

This clonotype appeared many times. The chain is built from TRBV7-6 and TRBJ2-5, with D perhaps TRBD1 or TRBD2 (5 bases each). The CDR3 covers 17 residues. CDR1 is SGHVS and CDR2 is FNYEAQ in the germline V gene. V lost 5 bases to trimming and J lost 4 bases, with 23 bases between them. The CDR3 sequence: CASSPRGRQHVRETQYF. In DNA form, the CDR3 reads TGTGCCAGCAGCCCCAGAGGGCGACAGCACGTCCGAGAGACCCAGTACTTC.

This chain links TRBV6-1 with TRBJ1-5; D not resolved. Germline V CDR1 and CDR2: MNHNS, SASEGT. This CDR3 comprises 10 residues. Trimming stripped 5 bases from V and 9 bases from J, with 5 bases between. The CDR3 DNA is TGTGCCAGCAGTTTGCGGCCCCAGCATTTT. Protein product: CASSLRPQHF.

This clonotype was recorded a few times. The CDR3 spells CASSLDRTGPYEQYV. The CDR3 nucleotides are TGCGCCAGCAGCTTGGATAGGACAGGCCCATACGAGCAGTACGTC. The V gene is TRBV5-1, the J gene TRBJ2-7; 7 nucleotides match TRBD1. Germline trimming cut 0 bases from V and 4 bases from J; bases unmatched to any gene: 7. The length of the CDR3 is 15 residues. CDR1 is SGHRS and CDR2 is YFSETQ in the germline V gene.

This chain joins TRBV19 and TRBJ1-5; D unclear. CDR1 LNHDA and CDR2 SQIVND come from the germline V gene (reference sequence). Between the trimmed V and J ends, which lost 7 bases and 1 base, there was a span of 8 bases. The CDR3 is made up of 13 amino acids. CDR3 DNA sequence: TGTGCCAGTACCCACCGGAGCAATCAGCCCCAGCATTTT. The encoded protein is CASTHRSNQPQHF.

This clonotype was seen a few times. The chain carries TRBV7-6 and TRBJ1-6; D is unclear. Germline CDR1 is SGHVS and CDR2 is FNYEAQ. CDR3 length: 14 residues. Trimming removed 4 bases at V and 5 bases at J, with 9 bases between. In nucleotides, the CDR3 is TGTGCCAGCAGCTCTTCCGGGAATAATTCACCCCTCCACTTT. Translating it yields CASSSSGNNSPLHF.

The chain combines TRBV15 with TRBJ2-5; D gene ambiguous. In germline, CDR1 is LNHNV, CDR2 YYDKDF (reference sequence). Deletions cut 8 bases from V and 5 bases from J, with 24 bases between. The length of the CDR3 is 16 residues. The CDR3 reads CATVKRSGVRMETQYF. DNA for the CDR3: TGTGCCACCGTCAAAAGATCGGGCGTCAGAATGGAGACCCAGTACTTC.

The chain has TRBV20-1 and TRBJ2-7; 10 nucleotides line up with TRBD2. Germline assignment: CDR1 DFQATT and CDR2 SNEGSKA (reference sequence). With 5 bases clipped from V and 4 bases from J, the junction kept 11 bases outside the gene matches. The CDR3 extends over 15 amino acids. The CDR3 sequence: CSAFPLAGVSYEQYF. In DNA form, the CDR3 reads TGCAGTGCTTTCCCGCTAGCGGGGGTTTCTTACGAGCAGTACTTC.

The chain combines TRBV19 with TRBJ1-1; tentatively, D is TRBD1 (6 bases). Germline V CDR1 and CDR2: LNHDA, SQIVND (reference sequence). The CDR3 loop spans 15 amino acids. V gave up 7 bases and J gave up 0 bases, with 15 bases separating them. In DNA form, the CDR3 reads TGTGCCAGTAAATTTAACAGGGCGGTGAACACTGAAGCTTTCTTT. It translates to CASKFNRAVNTEAFF.